A single TCR beta chain is shown here with its context. What it binds is not known. Likely unrecorded immune exposures existed in these nominally healthy donors. PCR employed 60 Vbeta and 13 Jbeta primers. Generated by immunoSEQ multiplex PCR, the TCRdb table keeps only in-frame clones and is missing some. The sample consists of under 200,000 clones, about 80% of them appearing once. The source of the sample is a study of cytomegalovirus exposure and HLA in healthy donors. Study results and limitations: Reportedly, HLA-A and HLA-B alleles of most subjects were accurately predicted from TCR beta. Reports indicated that the classifier achieved high specificity and sensitivity in diagnosing cytomegalovirus status. Most TCR beta V segments were productive about 87% or about 30% of the time in an earlier analysis.

V was clipped by 5 bases and J by 6 bases, with 14 bases between them. Germline CDR1 reads MNHEY; CDR2 reads SMNVEV (reference sequence). The CDR3 spans 13 residues. The sample taken for sequencing was PBMCs. The origin of this receptor is a woman between 50 and 59 years old in good health and CMV-seronegative. The V call is TRBV27, the J call TRBJ2-7; TRBD1 might be the D (6 bases). CDR3 DNA: TGTGCCAGCAGTGTATACCAGGGGACCGAGCAGTACTTC. Residues: CASSVYQGTEQYF.